Below are 9 T cell receptor beta chains sequenced from a single sample in a study of cytomegalovirus exposure and HLA in healthy donors listed by TCRdb under 2017. Library preparation was by the immunoSEQ multiplex PCR assay. For the multiplex PCR, a mixture combining 60 forward primers for TCR Vbeta segments and 13 reverse primers for TCR Jbeta segments was used. Held by TCRdb, this immuneACCESS table contains in-frame sequences only and omits some clones. Under half of the omission traces to an unresolved V gene where checked; the cause of the rest is unknown. This sample holds under 200,000 clones; about 80% were observed only once. About 4.6% of the sample is in the top ten clones. Sequenced: PBMCs. All receptors derive from a woman in her 30s in good health and CMV-seropositive.

The chain links TRBV10-3 to TRBJ2-2; maybe TRBD1 (5 bases). The CDR3 has 14 amino acids. The germline V gene encodes CDR1 ENHRY and CDR2 SYGVKD. Trimming took off 3 bases at V and 2 bases at J, with 7 bases between the two ends. CDR3: CAISERGNTGELFF. CDR3 nucleotides: TGTGCCATCAGTGAAAGGGGTAACACCGGGGAGCTGTTTTTT.

The genes are TRBV4-3 and TRBJ2-3; 8 nucleotides match TRBD2. The germline CDR1 and CDR2 sequences are LGHNA and YSLEER. The CDR3 loop spans 17 amino acids. V lost 1 base, J lost 3 bases, and 9 bases stayed unmatched. CDR3 sequence reads: CASSQAVAGGSTDTQYF. The CDR3 coding sequence is TGCGCCAGCAGCCAAGCAGTCGCGGGAGGTTCGACAGATACGCAGTATTTT.

On this clone: This CDR3 is also generated by other DNA sequences in the sample. The chain combines TRBV5-5 with TRBJ1-2, with 8 bases fitting TRBD1. There are 14 residues in the CDR3. CDR1 and CDR2 from the germline V gene are SGHKS and YYEKEE (reference sequence). Trimming removed 4 bases from V and 6 bases from J; junction bases left unmatched: 8. The CDR3 nucleotides read TGTGCCAGCAGCCTGTGGCAGGGGGCAAATGGCTACACCTTC. Its protein is CASSLWQGANGYTF. The full variable domain, rest sourced from reference TRBV5-5 and TRBJ1-2, is DAGVTQSPTHLIKTRGQQVTLRCSPISGHKSVSWYQQVLGQGPQFIFQYYEKEERGRGNFPDRFSARQFPNYSSELNVNALLLGDSALYLCASSLWQGANGYTFGSGTRLTVV.

The chain is built from TRBV19 and TRBJ1-6, with 8 nucleotides matching TRBD1. CDR1 is LNHDA, CDR2 SQIVND, per germline (reference sequence). V shed 6 bases and J 5 bases; nucleotides not matched to a gene: 3. The CDR3 covers 14 residues. Here the CDR3 reads CASRWTGNNSPLHF. The CDR3 nucleotides read TGTGCCAGTAGATGGACAGGGAATAATTCACCCCTCCACTTT.

CDR3 sequence reads: CASSLNRAYGYTF. In DNA, the CDR3 is TGTGCCAGCAGCTTAAACAGGGCCTATGGCTACACCTTC. This chain connects TRBV7-9 to TRBJ1-2, with D maybe TRBD1 (6 bases). Germline CDR1 reads SEHNR; CDR2 reads FQNEAQ (reference sequence). The CDR3 is made up of 13 amino acids. Trimming removed 2 bases at V and 4 bases at J, with 8 bases between.

The chain employs TRBV4-3 and TRBJ1-4; TRBD1 matches 7 bases. Germline V gene lookup returns CDR1 LGHNA and CDR2 YSLEER. The CDR3 sequence is 15 residues long. With 1 base clipped from V and 4 bases from J, the junction kept 3 bases outside the gene matches. CDR3 amino acids: CASSQADRDNEKLFF. The CDR3, as DNA: TGCGCCAGCAGCCAAGCTGACAGGGATAATGAAAAACTGTTTTTT.

This chain connects TRBV27 to TRBJ2-7; D uncertain. CDR3 length: 13 amino acids. Germline V gene data show CDR1 as MNHEY and CDR2 as SMNVEV (reference sequence). V was trimmed by 3 bases and J by 5 bases, leaving 11 bases between them. The DNA for the CDR3 is TGTGCCAGCAGTTTCCTAGGTGCTCACGAGCAGTACTTC. It is translated as CASSFLGAHEQYF.

This clone was seen a few times. V usage is TRBV7-2 and J usage is TRBJ2-7; 9 nucleotides line up with TRBD2. This CDR3 has 15 amino acids. Germline V gene data show CDR1 as SGHTA and CDR2 as FQGNSA. V dropped 5 bases and J dropped 0; count of bases not matched to a gene: 5. The CDR3 is CASSQREATSYEQYF. The CDR3 region has the DNA TGTGCCAGCAGCCAGCGGGAGGCCACCTCCTACGAGCAGTACTTC.

This chain uses TRBV7-6 with TRBJ2-3, with 12 nucleotides matching TRBD2. Germline-derived CDR1 and CDR2 are SGHVS and FNYEAQ. The CDR3 extends over 16 amino acids. V lost 4 bases to trimming and J lost 1 base; unmatched junction nucleotides: 3. The CDR3 DNA sequence: TGTGCCAGCAGCTCGCGGACTAGCGGGGGCACAGATACGCAGTATTTT. This translates into CASSSRTSGGTDTQYF.